Each of the 4 T cell receptor beta chains below was sequenced from the same sample in a study of cytomegalovirus exposure and HLA in healthy donors. 60 Vbeta and 13 Jbeta primers were used in PCR. Clones were sequenced by immunoSEQ multiplex PCR, and TCRdb holds only the in-frame ones, with some missing. The sample yields about 98,000 clones, roughly four fifths seen once. The specimen sequenced was PBMCs. All receptors come from a male donor in good health and CMV-seropositive.

J is TRBJ2-7 and V is TRBV7-6; 7 positions match TRBD2. V was clipped by 3 bases and J by 3 bases; unmatched bases: 11. Germline loops: CDR1 SGHVS, CDR2 FNYEAQ. CDR3 size: 16 residues. This CDR3 reads CASSLGQAGAGYEQYF. CDR3 sequence (DNA): TGTGCCAGCAGCTTGGGTCAGGCGGGAGCGGGCTACGAGCAGTACTTC. Supplemented by reference TRBV7-6 and TRBJ2-7, the full variable domain reads GAGVSQSPRYKVTKRGQDVALRCDPISGHVSLYWYRQALGQGPEFLTYFNYEAQQDKSGLPNDRFSAERPEGSISTLTIQRTEQRDSAMYRCASSLGQAGAGYEQYFGPGTRLTVT.

CDR3 in DNA: TGCGCCAGCAGCTTGGAGGAGGCACGCACAGATACGCAGTATTTT. It is translated as CASSLEEARTDTQYF. The V gene is TRBV5-1, the J gene TRBJ2-3; tentative D call: TRBD2 (5 bases). Germline V CDR1 and CDR2: SGHRS, YFSETQ. This CDR3 has 15 residues. Trimming took 0 bases from V and 1 from J, leaving 9 bases between them.

This clone was found a few times. The rearrangement uses TRBV7-8 and TRBJ1-5; D perhaps matches TRBD1 (6 bases). Trimming removed 4 bases from V and 4 bases from J, with 8 bases in between. Germline V gene data show CDR1 as SGHVS and CDR2 as FQNEAQ. The CDR3 extends over 13 amino acids. The CDR3 protein is CASSWTENQPQHF. CDR3 nucleotides: TGTGCCAGCAGCTGGACAGAAAATCAGCCCCAGCATTTT.

This clone has more than one count but fewer than ten. The J gene is TRBJ2-5, the V gene TRBV18; no clear D gene. The length of the CDR3 is 15 residues. Germline assignment: CDR1 KGHSH and CDR2 LQKENI. V lost 3 bases, J lost 1 base, and 12 bases lay in between. CDR3 nucleotides: TGTGCCAGCTCACCGAGTGCGACGGGCCAAGAGACCCAGTACTTC. It yields the protein CASSPSATGQETQYF.